Listed below are T cell receptor beta chains from one sample, sequenced in a study of blood T cells in healthy people across ages. TCRdb independently ran MiXCR on the 5' RACE reads; one entry per CDR3 protein. The table lists fewer than 2 million distinct CDR3 sequences, about 39% of them singletons, with roughly 24% in the top ten. Sequencing was carried out using blood. These receptors all stem from a human donor in good health. Each CDR3 is given with its conserved first and last residue. The D gene is left open where the match is weak. Clone size, where shown, is once, few, many, or a class for clones that have expanded.

clone_size d_call j_call v_call cdr3_nt cdr3_aa
- - TRBJ1-2 TRBV12-3/TRBV12-4 TGTGCCAGCAGTCCCGGTCGTACTAGCTATGGCTACACCTTC CASSPGRTSYGYTF
- TRBD2 TRBJ2-1 TRBV7-2 TGTGCCAGCAGCTTAACCCGGGGGGGCGGTTATGAGCAGTTCTTC CASSLTRGGGYEQFF
few - TRBJ1-4 TRBV4-1 TGCGCCAGCCAAGGGGCAGTCCATGCAGAAAATGAAAAACTGTTTTTT CASQGAVHAENEKLFF
- - TRBJ1-5 TRBV6-6 TGTGCCAGCAGTTACCCGCCCAGCCATAGCAATCAGCCCCAGCATTTT CASSYPPSHSNQPQHF
- - TRBJ1-6 TRBV7-3 TGTGCCAGCAGCTTAAACGGGATGGGAGCTAATTCACCCCTCCACTTT CASSLNGMGANSPLHF
- - TRBJ2-7 TRBV7-2 TGTGCCAGCAGCCCGGAGGGGTACACCTACAAGACGGCCCAGTACTTC CASSPEGYTYKTAQYF
- - TRBJ1-1 TRBV29-1 TGCAGCCCATCCCGATCGGACTCTGAAGCTTTCTTT CSPSRSDSEAFF
- TRBD1 TRBJ2-1 TRBV11-2 TGTGCCAGCACATTGACAGGGGGCTACAATGAGCAGTTCTTC CASTLTGGYNEQFF
- TRBD1 TRBJ2-1 TRBV28 TGTGCCAGCAGATCTAGTGGACAGGGCCTAAGCAATGAGCAGTTCTTC CASRSSGQGLSNEQFF
- TRBD2 TRBJ2-1 TRBV20-1 TGCAGTGCTAGAGTTCCGGGACTAGCGGTTGATGAGCAGTTCTTC CSARVPGLAVDEQFF
few - TRBJ2-2 TRBV10-3 TGTGCCATCAGTGAGTTTGGCAGACCGAACACCGGGGAGCTGTTTTTT CAISEFGRPNTGELFF
few - TRBJ2-3 TRBV12-3/TRBV12-4 TGTGCCAGCAGGGGAGCCGGATGGAGAGATACGCAGTATTTT CASRGAGWRDTQYF
few - TRBJ2-4 TRBV7-2 TGTGCCAGCAGTTGGGGGGCAGGGACTGAAAACATTCAGTACTTC CASSWGAGTENIQYF
- - TRBJ1-3 TRBV29-1 TGCAGCGTTTCTACAAGGGGCTTTGGAAACACCATATATTTT CSVSTRGFGNTIYF
- - TRBJ1-4 TRBV12-3/TRBV12-4 TGTGCCAGCAGTTCCGACCTTCGTGAAAAACTGTTTTTT CASSSDLREKLFF
- - TRBJ2-3 TRBV20-1 TGCAGTGCTCCATCTGCCCGGACTATTCAAGATACGCAGTATTTT CSAPSARTIQDTQYF
- TRBD1 TRBJ1-1 TRBV7-6 TGTGCCAGCAGGGCGGACAGGGACCCTAGTGCTTTCTTT CASRADRDPSAFF
- TRBD1 TRBJ1-2 TRBV6-5 TGTGCCAGCAGTACTGGACAGGTACAAGGCTACACCTTC CASSTGQVQGYTF
- TRBD1 TRBJ1-2 TRBV7-9 TGTGCCAGCAGCTCCACCCTTACAGGGGAGATTGGCTACACCTTC CASSSTLTGEIGYTF
- - TRBJ2-7 TRBV5-1 TGCGCCAGCAGCTTCGTCCCGGGACCGAAACCCTACGAGCAGTACTTC CASSFVPGPKPYEQYF
once TRBD1 TRBJ2-3 TRBV5-1 TGCGCCAGCAGCTTGGCCGGGACAGGGTCGGAGGATACGCAGTATTTT CASSLAGTGSEDTQYF
- TRBD1 TRBJ1-2 TRBV6-1 TGTGCCAGCAAAACAGTTACCTTTAGGGGGCCCACCTCTAGCTATGGCTACACCTTC CASKTVTFRGPTSSYGYTF
- - TRBJ2-2 TRBV5-1 TGCGCCAGCAGCACCCAGGGGAGAACCGGGGAGCTGTTTTTT CASSTQGRTGELFF
few - TRBJ1-1 TRBV6-5 TGTGCCAGCAGCCTTAATGCCGACACTGAAGCTTTCTTT CASSLNADTEAFF
few - TRBJ1-2 TRBV7-2 TGTGCCAGCAGCTTAGTAGGTGGGGCAGACTATGGCTACACCTTC CASSLVGGADYGYTF
- - TRBJ2-3 TRBV7-2 TGTGCCAGCAGCCCCCAGGACAGCGCGGAAGCAGATACGCAGTATTTT CASSPQDSAEADTQYF
- - TRBJ2-5 TRBV7-9 TGTGCCAGCAGCTTATTGTCGGGGGAAGGGGAGACCCAGTACTTC CASSLLSGEGETQYF
few - TRBJ2-3 TRBV20-1 TGCAGTGCTAGACGGCAGGATGGTCCAGATACGCGGTATTTT CSARRQDGPDTRYF
many - TRBJ2-5 TRBV20-1 TGCAGTGCTAGAACCGGTGGAGGCGAGACCCAGTACTTC CSARTGGGETQYF
few - TRBJ2-3 TRBV20-1 TGCAGTGCTAGACGGGCGGGAAGCACAGATACGCAGTATTTT CSARRAGSTDTQYF
- - TRBJ2-1 TRBV6-2/TRBV6-3 TGTGCCAGCAGTTACTCGAACTCCCTCAATGAGCAGTTCTTC CASSYSNSLNEQFF
- - TRBJ1-2 TRBV10-3 TGTGCCATCAGTGAGTCTAGCCTCCATGGCTACACCTTC CAISESSLHGYTF
- - TRBJ2-1 TRBV29-1 TGCAGCGTTTCCCGCCTAGTCTCCGGTGGTGAGCAGTTCTTC CSVSRLVSGGEQFF
- - TRBJ2-7 TRBV7-9 TGTGCCAACAGCTTAGAGATCCCCCACGAGCAGTACTTC CANSLEIPHEQYF
few - TRBJ2-5 TRBV7-2 TGTGCCAGCAGCTTATCAGGGGAGCAGACCCAGTACTTC CASSLSGEQTQYF
- - TRBJ2-4 TRBV15 TGTGCCACCAGCAGAGTGGCCAAAGAGCAGTACTTC CATSRVAKEQYF
few - TRBJ1-2 TRBV7-8 TGTGCCAGCAGCTCCCACGGAGGAGTCCCCTATGGCTACACCTTC CASSSHGGVPYGYTF
- TRBD2 TRBJ2-3 TRBV4-1 TGCGCCAGCAGCCAAGTAGGGACTAAAACCTCAGATACGCAGTATTTT CASSQVGTKTSDTQYF
few TRBD1 TRBJ1-2 TRBV7-2 TGTGCCAGCAGCTTACGAGGGGGCGACATTCGCGGCTACACCTTC CASSLRGGDIRGYTF
- - TRBJ1-1 TRBV12-3/TRBV12-4 TGTGCCACTTACAAGAACACTGAAGCTTTCTTT CATYKNTEAFF
- - TRBJ2-5 TRBV20-1 TGCAGTGCTACCTACCTACCTCAAGAGACCCAGTACTTC CSATYLPQETQYF
few - TRBJ2-6 TRBV6-1 TGTGCCAGCAGTGAATGGAGGCTGCGGGGGGCCAACGTCCTGACTTTC CASSEWRLRGANVLTF
- - TRBJ2-1 TRBV4-2 TGTGCCAGCAGCCAACAGGGGAAGAGCTCCTACAATGAGCAGTTCTTC CASSQQGKSSYNEQFF
few TRBD1 TRBJ2-7 TRBV5-5 TGTGCCAGCAGGTTTCTAGGGGGACAGGATACCTACGAGCAGTACTTC CASRFLGGQDTYEQYF
- - TRBJ2-7 TRBV3-1 TGTGCCAGCAGCCAAGATAAGGGTTCCGAGCAGTACTTC CASSQDKGSEQYF
- - TRBJ2-1 TRBV12-3/TRBV12-4 TGTGCCAGCAGTTTAGCGGTGGTATCGGCCAATGAGCAGTTCTTC CASSLAVVSANEQFF
few - TRBJ1-1 TRBV29-1 TGCAGCGTGACCAAGGGAGTGAACACTGAAGCTTTCTTT CSVTKGVNTEAFF
- TRBD1 TRBJ1-2 TRBV10-3 TGTGCCATCAGTATCCTCCCGGGACAGGGCTACACCTTC CAISILPGQGYTF
- - TRBJ2-3 TRBV18 TGTGCCAGCTCACCAATGCAGGCTGGCACAGATACGCAGTATTTT CASSPMQAGTDTQYF
- - TRBJ1-5 TRBV4-3 TGCGCCAGCAGCCAAGATGCAAGGTATAATCAGCCCCAGCATTTT CASSQDARYNQPQHF
- - TRBJ1-6 TRBV5-1 TGCGCCAGCAGCTTGGACGCTGTTGGCAATTCACCCCTCCACTTT CASSLDAVGNSPLHF
few TRBD1 TRBJ1-2 TRBV5-1 TGCGCCAGCAGCTTGTGGGGACAGGGGTCTGATGGCTACACCTTC CASSLWGQGSDGYTF
- TRBD1 TRBJ1-3 TRBV20-1 TGCAGTGCTAGAGATCACAGGGGTGGAAACACCATATATTTT CSARDHRGGNTIYF
- - TRBJ2-7 TRBV27 TGTGCCAGCAGTTTATTTTCTCAGGGGTCCTACGAGCAGTACTTC CASSLFSQGSYEQYF
many - TRBJ2-2 TRBV12-3/TRBV12-4 TGTGCCAGCAGTTTACGGGGGAACACCGGGGAGCTGTTTTTT CASSLRGNTGELFF
- - TRBJ2-5 TRBV24-1 TGTGCCACCGAGGGAAGGAATGTGCAGGGGGGAGAGACCCAGTACTTC CATEGRNVQGGETQYF
- - TRBJ2-1 TRBV27 TGTGCCAGCAGATGGTTAACGGGGAATGAGCAGTTCTTC CASRWLTGNEQFF
- - TRBJ2-5 TRBV7-3 TGTGCCAGCAGCTTAACGTTACCAGGGATTACAGAGACCCAGTACTTC CASSLTLPGITETQYF
- - TRBJ2-4 TRBV20-1 TGCAGTGCTAGAGACGCCCCAGAGGGAAACATTCAGTACTTC CSARDAPEGNIQYF
- - TRBJ1-6 TRBV5-1 TGCGCCAGCAGCCTGGGCGAAAATAATTCACCCCTCCACTTT CASSLGENNSPLHF